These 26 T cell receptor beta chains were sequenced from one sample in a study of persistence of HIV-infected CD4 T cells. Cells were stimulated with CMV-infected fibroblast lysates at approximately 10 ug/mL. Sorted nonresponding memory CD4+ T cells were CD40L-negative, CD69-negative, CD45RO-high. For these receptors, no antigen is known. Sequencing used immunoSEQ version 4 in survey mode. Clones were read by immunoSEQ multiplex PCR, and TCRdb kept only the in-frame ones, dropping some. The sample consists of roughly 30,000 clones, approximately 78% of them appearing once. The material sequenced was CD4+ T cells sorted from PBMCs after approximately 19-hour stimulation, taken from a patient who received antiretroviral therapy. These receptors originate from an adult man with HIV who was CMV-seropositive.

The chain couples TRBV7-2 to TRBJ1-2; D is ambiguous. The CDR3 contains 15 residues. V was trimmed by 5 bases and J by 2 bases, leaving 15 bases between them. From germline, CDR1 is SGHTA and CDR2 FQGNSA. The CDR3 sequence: CASSLHSFGNYGYTF. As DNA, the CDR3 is TGTGCCAGCAGCCTACACAGCTTCGGAAACTATGGCTACACCTTC.

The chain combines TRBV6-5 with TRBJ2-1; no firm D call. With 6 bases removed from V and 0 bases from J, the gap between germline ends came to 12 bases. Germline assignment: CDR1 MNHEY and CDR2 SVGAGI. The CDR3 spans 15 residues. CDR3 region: CASRSTESSYNEQFF. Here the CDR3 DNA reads TGTGCCAGCAGGTCGACTGAGAGCTCCTACAATGAGCAGTTCTTC.

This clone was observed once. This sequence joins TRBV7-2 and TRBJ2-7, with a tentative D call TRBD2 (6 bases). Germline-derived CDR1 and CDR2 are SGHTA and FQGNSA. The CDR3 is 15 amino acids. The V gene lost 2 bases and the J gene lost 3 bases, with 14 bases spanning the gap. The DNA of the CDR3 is TGTGCCAGCAGCTTAACGTCGGGGGTCCTCTACGAGCAGTACTTC. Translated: CASSLTSGVLYEQYF.

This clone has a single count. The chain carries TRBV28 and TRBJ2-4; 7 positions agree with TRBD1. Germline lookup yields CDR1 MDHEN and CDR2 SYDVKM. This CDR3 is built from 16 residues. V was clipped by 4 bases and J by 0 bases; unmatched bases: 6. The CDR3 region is CASSYPGQLAKNIQYF. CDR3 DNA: TGTGCCAGCAGTTATCCGGGACAGCTAGCCAAAAACATTCAGTACTTC.

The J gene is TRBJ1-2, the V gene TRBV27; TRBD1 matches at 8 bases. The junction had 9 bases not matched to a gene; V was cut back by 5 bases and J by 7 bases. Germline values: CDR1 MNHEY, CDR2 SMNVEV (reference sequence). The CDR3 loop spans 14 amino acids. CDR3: CASSPRTGLSGYTF. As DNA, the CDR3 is TGTGCCAGCAGTCCCCGGACAGGGCTTAGTGGCTACACCTTC.

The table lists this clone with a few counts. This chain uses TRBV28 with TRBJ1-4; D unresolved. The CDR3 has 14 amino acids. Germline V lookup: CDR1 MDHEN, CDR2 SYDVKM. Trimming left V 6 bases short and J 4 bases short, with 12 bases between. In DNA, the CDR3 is TGTGCCAGCAGGTCAGCGTCGGGTAATGAAAAACTGTTTTTT. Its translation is CASRSASGNEKLFF.

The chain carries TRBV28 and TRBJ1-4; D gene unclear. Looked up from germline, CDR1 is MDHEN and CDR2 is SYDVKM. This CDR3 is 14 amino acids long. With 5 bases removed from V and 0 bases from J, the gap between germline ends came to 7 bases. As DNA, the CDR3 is TGTGCCAGCAGTCCGGGGACAACTAATGAAAAACTGTTTTTT. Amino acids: CASSPGTTNEKLFF. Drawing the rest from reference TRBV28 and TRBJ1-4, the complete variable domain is DVKVTQSSRYLVKRTGEKVFLECVQDMDHENMFWYRQDPGLGLRLIYFSYDVKMKEKGDIPEGYSVSREKKERFSLILESASTNQTSMYLCASSPGTTNEKLFFGSGTQLSVL.

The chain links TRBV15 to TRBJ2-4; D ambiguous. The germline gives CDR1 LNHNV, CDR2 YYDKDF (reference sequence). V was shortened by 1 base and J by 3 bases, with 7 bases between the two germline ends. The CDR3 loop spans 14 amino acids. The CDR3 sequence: CATSRAADKNIQYF. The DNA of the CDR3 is TGTGCCACCAGCAGAGCTGCCGACAAAAACATTCAGTACTTC.

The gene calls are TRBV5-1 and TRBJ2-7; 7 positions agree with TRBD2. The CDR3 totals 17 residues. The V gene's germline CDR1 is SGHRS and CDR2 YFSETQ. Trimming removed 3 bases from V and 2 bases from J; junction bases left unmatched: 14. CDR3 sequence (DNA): TGCGCCAGCAGCTGGGTTGGGGTAGCGGGCGGCCCCTACGAGCAGTACTTC. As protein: CASSWVGVAGGPYEQYF.

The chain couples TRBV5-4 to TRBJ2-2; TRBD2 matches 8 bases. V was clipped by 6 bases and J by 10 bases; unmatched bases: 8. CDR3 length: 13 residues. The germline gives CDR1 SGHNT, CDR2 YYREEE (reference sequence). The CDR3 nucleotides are TGTGCCAGCACCCCGGGAGGGGCAGAGGAGCTGTTTTTT. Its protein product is CASTPGGAEELFF.

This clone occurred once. Here the CDR3 reads CASSVTGGTDTQYF. CDR3 DNA: TGTGCCAGCAGCGTAACAGGGGGCACAGATACGCAGTATTTT. The V call is TRBV13, the J call TRBJ2-3; 7 bases map to TRBD1. This CDR3 spans 14 amino acids. Per the germline V gene, CDR1 is PRHDT and CDR2 is FYEKMQ (reference sequence). V gave up 5 bases and J gave up 1 base; unmatched junction bases: 3.

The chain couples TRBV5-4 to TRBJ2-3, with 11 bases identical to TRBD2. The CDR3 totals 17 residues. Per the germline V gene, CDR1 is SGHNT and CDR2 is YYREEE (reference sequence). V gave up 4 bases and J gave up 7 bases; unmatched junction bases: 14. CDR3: CASSPLAGGPSGNTQYF. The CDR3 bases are TGTGCCAGCAGCCCGCTAGCGGGGGGTCCCTCAGGGAATACGCAGTATTTT.

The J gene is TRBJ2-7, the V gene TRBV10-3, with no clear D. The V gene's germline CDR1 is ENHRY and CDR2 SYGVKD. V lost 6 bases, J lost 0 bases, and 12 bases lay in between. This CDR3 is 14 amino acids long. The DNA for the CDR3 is TGTGCCATCAGAACATCCTCCCCCTCCTACGAGCAGTACTTC. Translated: CAIRTSSPSYEQYF.

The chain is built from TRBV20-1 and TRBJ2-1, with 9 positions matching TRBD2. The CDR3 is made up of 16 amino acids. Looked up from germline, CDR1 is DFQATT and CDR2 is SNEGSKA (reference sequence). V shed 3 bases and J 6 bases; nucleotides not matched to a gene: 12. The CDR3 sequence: CSASDTLAGAGNEQFF. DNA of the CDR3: TGCAGTGCTAGTGATACTTTAGCGGGGGCGGGCAATGAGCAGTTCTTC.

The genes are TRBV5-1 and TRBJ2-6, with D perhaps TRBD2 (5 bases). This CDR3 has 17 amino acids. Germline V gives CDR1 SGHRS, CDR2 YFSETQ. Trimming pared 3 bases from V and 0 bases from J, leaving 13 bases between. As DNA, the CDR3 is TGCGCCAGCAGCTGGACTTCCCAATCCTCTGGGGCCAACGTCCTGACTTTC. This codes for CASSWTSQSSGANVLTF.

The CDR3 here is CASSGRGQAKQYF. DNA for the CDR3: TGTGCCAGTTCCGGCAGGGGGCAAGCAAAGCAGTACTTC. The gene calls are TRBV27 and TRBJ2-7, with 8 bases aligning to TRBD1. CDR3 size: 13 residues. With V trimmed by 9 bases and J by 8 bases, 12 bases remained unmatched. CDR1 and CDR2 (germline): MNHEY, SMNVEV (reference sequence).

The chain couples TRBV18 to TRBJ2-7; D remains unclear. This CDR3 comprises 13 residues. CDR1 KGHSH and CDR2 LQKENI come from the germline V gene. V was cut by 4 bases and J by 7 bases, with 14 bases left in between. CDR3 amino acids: CASSLRPETEQYF. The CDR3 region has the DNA TGTGCCAGCTCACTTCGACCCGAAACGGAGCAGTACTTC.

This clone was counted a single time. Here the CDR3 reads CSVRQSLYEQYF. The CDR3 nucleotides are TGCAGCGTTCGGCAGAGCCTCTACGAGCAGTACTTC. The chain combines TRBV29-1 with TRBJ2-7; D not certain. Per germline, CDR1 SQVTM and CDR2 ANQGSEA. The CDR3 has 12 amino acids. Trimming stripped 5 bases from V and 3 bases from J, with 11 bases between.

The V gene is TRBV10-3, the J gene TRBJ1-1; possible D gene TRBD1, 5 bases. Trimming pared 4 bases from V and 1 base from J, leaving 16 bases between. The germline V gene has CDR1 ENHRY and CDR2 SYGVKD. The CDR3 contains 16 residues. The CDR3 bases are TGTGCCATCAGTGTAGACCAGACAGAGACGAACACTGAAGCTTTCTTT. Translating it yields CAISVDQTETNTEAFF.

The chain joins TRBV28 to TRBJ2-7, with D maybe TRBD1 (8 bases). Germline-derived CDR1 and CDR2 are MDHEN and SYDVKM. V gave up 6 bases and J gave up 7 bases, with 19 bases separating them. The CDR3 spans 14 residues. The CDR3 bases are TGTGCCAGCAGCCCCGGGACAGGAGCGGGGGAGCAGTACTTC. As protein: CASSPGTGAGEQYF.

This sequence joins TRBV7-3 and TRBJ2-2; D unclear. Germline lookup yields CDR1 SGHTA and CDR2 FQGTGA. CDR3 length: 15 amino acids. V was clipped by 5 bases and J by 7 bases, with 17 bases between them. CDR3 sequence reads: CASSQEPAVIGELFF. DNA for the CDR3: TGTGCCAGCAGCCAAGAACCGGCCGTAATCGGGGAGCTGTTTTTT.

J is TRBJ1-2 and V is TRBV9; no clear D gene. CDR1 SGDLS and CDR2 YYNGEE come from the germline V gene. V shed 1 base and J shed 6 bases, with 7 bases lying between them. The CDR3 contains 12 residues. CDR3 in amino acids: CASSVQSDGYTF. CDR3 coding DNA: TGTGCCAGCAGCGTACAGAGCGATGGCTACACCTTC.

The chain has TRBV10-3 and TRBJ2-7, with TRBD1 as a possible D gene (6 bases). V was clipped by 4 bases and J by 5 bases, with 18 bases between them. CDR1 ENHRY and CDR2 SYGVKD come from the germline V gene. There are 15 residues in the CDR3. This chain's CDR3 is CAISAAPTGRHEQYF. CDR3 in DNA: TGTGCCATCAGTGCGGCACCGACAGGCCGGCACGAGCAGTACTTC.

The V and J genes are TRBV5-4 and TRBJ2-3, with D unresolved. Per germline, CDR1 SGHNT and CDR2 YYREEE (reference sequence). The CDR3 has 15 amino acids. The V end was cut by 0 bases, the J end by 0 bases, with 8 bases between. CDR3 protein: CASSLDPRSTDTQYF. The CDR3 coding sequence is TGTGCCAGCAGCTTGGATCCCAGAAGCACAGATACGCAGTATTTT.

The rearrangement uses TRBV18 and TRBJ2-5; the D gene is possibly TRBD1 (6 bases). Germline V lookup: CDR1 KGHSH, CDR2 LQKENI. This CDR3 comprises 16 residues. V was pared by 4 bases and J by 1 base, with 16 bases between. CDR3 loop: CASSLRTADGQETQYF. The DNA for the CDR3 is TGTGCCAGCTCACTTAGGACAGCCGATGGCCAAGAGACCCAGTACTTC.

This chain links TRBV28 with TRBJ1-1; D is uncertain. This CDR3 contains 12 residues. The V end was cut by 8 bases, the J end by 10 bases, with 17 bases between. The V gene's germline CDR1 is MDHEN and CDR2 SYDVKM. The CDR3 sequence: CASAPGRERAFF. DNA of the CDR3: TGTGCCAGCGCCCCGGGGAGGGAAAGAGCTTTCTTT.